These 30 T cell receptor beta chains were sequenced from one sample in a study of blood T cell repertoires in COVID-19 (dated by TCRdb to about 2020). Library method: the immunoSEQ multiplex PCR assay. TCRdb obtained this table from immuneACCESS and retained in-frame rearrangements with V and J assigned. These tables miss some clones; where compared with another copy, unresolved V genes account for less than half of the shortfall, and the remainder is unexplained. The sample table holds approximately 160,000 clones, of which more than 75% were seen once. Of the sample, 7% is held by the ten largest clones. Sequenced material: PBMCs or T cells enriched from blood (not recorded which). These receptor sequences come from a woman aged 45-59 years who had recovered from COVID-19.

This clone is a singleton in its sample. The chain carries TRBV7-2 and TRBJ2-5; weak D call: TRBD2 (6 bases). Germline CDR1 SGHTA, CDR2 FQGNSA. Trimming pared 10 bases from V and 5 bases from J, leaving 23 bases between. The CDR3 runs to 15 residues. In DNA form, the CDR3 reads TGTGCCATCAACCTCCTCGGGGGAGTAACGGAGACCCAGTACTTC. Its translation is CAINLLGGVTETQYF.

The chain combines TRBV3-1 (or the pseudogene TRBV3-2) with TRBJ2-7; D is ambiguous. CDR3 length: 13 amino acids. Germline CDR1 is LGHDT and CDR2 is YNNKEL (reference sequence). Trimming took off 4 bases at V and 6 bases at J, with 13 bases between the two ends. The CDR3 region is CASSPAGVVEQYF. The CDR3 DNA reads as TGTGCCAGCAGCCCCGCCGGTGTTGTCGAGCAGTACTTC.

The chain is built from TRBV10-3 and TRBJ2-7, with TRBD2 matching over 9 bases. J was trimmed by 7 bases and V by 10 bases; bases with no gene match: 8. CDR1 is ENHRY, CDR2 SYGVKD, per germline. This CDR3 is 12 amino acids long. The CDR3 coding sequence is TGTGCCACCGGACTAGCGAGCCGGGAGCAGTACTTC. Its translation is CATGLASREQYF.

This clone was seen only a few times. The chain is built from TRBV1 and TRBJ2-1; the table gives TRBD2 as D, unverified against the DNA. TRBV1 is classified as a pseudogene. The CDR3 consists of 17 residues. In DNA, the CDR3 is TGCACCAGCAGCCAAGACAGACCGGGACTAGCGAACAATGAGCAGTTCTTC. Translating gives CTSSQDRPGLANNEQFF.

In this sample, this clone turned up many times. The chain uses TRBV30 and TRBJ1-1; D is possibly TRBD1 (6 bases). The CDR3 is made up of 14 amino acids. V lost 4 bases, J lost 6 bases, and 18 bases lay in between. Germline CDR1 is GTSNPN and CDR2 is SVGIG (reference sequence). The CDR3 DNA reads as TGTGCCTGGAAGGCCTTTCTTTCAGGGGCTGAAGCTTTCTTT. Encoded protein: CAWKAFLSGAEAFF.

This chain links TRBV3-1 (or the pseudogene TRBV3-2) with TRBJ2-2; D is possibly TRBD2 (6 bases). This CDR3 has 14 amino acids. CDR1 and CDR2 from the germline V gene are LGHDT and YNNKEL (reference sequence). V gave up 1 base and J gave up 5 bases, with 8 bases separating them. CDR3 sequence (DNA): TGTGCCAGCAGCCAAGGCGGGGATACCGGGGAGCTGTTTTTT. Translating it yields CASSQGGDTGELFF.

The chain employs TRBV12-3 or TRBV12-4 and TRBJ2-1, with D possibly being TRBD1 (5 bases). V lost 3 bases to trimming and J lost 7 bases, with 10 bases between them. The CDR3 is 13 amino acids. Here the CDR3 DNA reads TGTGCCAGCAGTTTGTACAGGACGAATGAGCAGTTCTTC. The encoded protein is CASSLYRTNEQFF.

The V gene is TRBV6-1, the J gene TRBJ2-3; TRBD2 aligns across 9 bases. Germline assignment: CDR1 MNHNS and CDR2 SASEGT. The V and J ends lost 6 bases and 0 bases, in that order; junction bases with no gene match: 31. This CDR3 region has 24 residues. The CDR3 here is CASREPSRGNVKTSGEASTDTQYF. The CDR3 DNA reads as TGTGCCAGCAGAGAACCTAGTCGGGGGAATGTGAAGACTAGCGGAGAGGCTAGCACAGATACGCAGTATTTT.

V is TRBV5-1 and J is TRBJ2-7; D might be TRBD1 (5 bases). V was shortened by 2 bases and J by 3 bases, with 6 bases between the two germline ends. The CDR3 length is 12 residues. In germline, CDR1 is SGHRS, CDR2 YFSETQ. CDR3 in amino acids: CASSFDSYEQYF. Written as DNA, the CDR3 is TGCGCCAGCAGCTTTGACAGCTACGAGCAGTACTTC.

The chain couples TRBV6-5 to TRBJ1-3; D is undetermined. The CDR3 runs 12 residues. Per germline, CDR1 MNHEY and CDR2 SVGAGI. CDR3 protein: CALRGGGNTIYF. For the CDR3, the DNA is TGTGCTCTCCGGGGTGGTGGAAACACCATATATTTT.

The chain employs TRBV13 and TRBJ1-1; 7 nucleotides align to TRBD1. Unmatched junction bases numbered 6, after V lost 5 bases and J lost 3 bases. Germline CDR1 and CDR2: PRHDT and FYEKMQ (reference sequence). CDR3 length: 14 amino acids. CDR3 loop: CASSPDREDTEAFF. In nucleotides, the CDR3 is TGTGCCAGCAGCCCCGACAGGGAAGACACTGAAGCTTTCTTT. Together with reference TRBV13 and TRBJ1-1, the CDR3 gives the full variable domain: AAGVIQSPRHLIKEKRETATLKCYPIPRHDTVYWYQQGPGQDPQFLISFYEKMQSDKGSIPDRFSAQQFSDYHSELNMSSLELGDSALYFCASSPDREDTEAFFGQGTRLTVV.

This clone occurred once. CDR3 sequence reads: CASSFRRQVYNEKLFF. As DNA, the CDR3 is TGTGCCAGCAGTTTCCGCCGACAGGTATATAATGAAAAACTGTTTTTT. The chain couples TRBV28 to TRBJ1-4; TRBD1 is a possible D gene (6 bases). This CDR3 has 16 residues. The V and J ends lost 3 bases and 4 bases respectively, with 15 bases between them. Germline CDR1 and CDR2: MDHEN and SYDVKM.

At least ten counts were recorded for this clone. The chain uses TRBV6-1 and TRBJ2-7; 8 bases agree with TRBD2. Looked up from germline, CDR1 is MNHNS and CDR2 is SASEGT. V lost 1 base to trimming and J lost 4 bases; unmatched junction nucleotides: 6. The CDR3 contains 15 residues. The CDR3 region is CASSEGSGSFYEQYF. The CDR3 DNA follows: TGTGCCAGCAGTGAAGGGAGCGGGAGTTTTTACGAGCAGTACTTC.

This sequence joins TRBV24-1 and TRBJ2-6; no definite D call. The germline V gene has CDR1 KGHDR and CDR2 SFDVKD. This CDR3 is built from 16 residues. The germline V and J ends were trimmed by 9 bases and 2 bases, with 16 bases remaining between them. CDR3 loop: CATQRGAAAGANVLTF. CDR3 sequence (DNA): TGTGCCACCCAAAGAGGCGCTGCGGCTGGGGCCAACGTCCTGACTTTC.

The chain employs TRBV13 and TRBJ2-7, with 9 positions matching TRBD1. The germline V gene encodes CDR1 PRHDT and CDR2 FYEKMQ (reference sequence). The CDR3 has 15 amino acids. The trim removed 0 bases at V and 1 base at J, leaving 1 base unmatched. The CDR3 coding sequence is TGTGCCAGCAGCTTAGGCGGGACAGGGTCCTACGAGCAGTACTTC. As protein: CASSLGGTGSYEQYF.

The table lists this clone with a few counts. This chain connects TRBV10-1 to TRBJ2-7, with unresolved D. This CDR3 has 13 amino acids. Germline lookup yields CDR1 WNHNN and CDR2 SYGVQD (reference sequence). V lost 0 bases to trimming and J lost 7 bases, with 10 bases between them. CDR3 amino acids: CASSESRLEEQYF. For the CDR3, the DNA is TGCGCCAGCAGTGAGTCCAGGCTCGAAGAGCAGTACTTC.

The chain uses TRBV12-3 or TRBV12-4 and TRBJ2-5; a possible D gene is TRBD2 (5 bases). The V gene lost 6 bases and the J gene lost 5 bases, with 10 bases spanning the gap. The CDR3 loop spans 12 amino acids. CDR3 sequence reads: CASSPPGETQYF. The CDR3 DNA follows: TGTGCCAGCAGCCCCCCGGGGGAGACCCAGTACTTC.

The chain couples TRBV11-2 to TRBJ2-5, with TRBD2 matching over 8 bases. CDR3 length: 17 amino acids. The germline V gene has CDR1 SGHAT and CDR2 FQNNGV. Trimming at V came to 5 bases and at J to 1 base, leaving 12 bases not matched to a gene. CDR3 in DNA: TGTGCCAGCAGCCGGGGGAGCGGGGGCGCTGGCCAAGAGACCCAGTACTTC. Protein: CASSRGSGGAGQETQYF.

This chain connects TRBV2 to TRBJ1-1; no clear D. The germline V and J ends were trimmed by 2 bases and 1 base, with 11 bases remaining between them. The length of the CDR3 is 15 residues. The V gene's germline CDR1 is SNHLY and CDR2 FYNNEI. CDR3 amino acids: CASSERSNSNTEAFF. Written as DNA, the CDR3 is TGTGCCAGCAGTGAAAGGAGCAATTCGAACACTGAAGCTTTCTTT.

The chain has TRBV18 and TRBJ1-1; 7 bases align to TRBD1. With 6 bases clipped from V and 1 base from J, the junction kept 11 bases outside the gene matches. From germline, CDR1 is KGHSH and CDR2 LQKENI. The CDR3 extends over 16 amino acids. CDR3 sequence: CASSKMEGARNTEAFF. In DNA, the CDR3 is TGTGCCAGCTCCAAAATGGAGGGGGCAAGGAACACTGAAGCTTTCTTT.

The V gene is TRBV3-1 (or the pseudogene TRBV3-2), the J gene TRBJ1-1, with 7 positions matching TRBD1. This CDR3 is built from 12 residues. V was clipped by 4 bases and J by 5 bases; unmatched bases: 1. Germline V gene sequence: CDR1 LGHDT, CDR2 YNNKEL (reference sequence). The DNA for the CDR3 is TGTGCCAGCAGCCCAGGGGGGACTGAAGCTTTCTTT. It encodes CASSPGGTEAFF.

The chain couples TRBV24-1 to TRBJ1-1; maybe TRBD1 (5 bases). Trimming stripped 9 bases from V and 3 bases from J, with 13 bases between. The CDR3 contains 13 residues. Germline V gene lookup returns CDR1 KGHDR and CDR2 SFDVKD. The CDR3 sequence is CATAWEGDTEAFF. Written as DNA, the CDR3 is TGTGCCACCGCTTGGGAAGGGGACACTGAAGCTTTCTTT.

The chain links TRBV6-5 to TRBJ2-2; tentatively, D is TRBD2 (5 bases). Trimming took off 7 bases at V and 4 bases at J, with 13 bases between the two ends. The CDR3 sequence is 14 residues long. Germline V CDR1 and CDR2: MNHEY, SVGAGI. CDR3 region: CASIRRVGTGELFF. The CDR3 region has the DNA TGTGCCAGCATCAGGCGGGTCGGCACCGGGGAGCTGTTTTTT.

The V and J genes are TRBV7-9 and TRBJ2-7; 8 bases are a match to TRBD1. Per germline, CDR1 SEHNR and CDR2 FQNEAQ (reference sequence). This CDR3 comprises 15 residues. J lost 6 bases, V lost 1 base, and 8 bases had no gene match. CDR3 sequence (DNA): TGTGCCAGCAGCTTAGTAGGACAGGGAATGGTCGAGCAGTACTTC. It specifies CASSLVGQGMVEQYF.

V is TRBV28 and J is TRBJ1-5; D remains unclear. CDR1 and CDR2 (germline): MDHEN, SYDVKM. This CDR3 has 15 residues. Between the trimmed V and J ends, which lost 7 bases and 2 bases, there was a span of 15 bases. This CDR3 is CASTIEGLGNQPQHF. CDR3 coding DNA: TGTGCCAGCACTATCGAGGGCCTCGGCAATCAGCCCCAGCATTTT.

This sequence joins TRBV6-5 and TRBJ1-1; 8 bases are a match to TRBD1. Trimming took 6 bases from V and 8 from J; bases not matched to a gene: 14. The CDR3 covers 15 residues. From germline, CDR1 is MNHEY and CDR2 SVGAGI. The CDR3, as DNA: TGTGCCAGCAGGAGACAGGGGTCGGGCGGGGTGGAAGCTTTCTTT. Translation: CASRRQGSGGVEAFF.

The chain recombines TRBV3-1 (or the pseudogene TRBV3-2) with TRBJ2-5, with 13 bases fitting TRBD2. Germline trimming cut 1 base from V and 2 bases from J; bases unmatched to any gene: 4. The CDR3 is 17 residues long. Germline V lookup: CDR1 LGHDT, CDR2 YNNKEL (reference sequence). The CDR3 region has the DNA TGTGCCAGCAGCCAAGGGGGACTAGCGGGAACACAAGAGACCCAGTACTTC. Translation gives CASSQGGLAGTQETQYF.

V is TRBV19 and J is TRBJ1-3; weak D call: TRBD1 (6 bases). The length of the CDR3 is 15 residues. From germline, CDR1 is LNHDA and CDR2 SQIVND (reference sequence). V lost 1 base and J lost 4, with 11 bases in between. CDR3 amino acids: CASSIGDIAGNTIYF. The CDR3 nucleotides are TGTGCCAGTAGTATAGGGGACATAGCCGGAAACACCATATATTTT.

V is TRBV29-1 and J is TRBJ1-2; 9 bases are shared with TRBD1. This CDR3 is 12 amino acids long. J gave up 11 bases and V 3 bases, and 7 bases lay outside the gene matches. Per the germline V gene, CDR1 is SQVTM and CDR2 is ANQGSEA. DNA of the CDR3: TGCAGCGTTGATAACACAGGGGGCGATTACACCTTC. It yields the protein CSVDNTGGDYTF. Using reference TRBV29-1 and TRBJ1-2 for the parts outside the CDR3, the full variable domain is SAVISQKPSRDICQRGTSLTIQCQVDSQVTMMFWYRQQPGQSLTLIATANQGSEATYESGFVIDKFPISRPNLTFSTLTVSNMSPEDSSIYLCSVDNTGGDYTFGSGTRLTVV.

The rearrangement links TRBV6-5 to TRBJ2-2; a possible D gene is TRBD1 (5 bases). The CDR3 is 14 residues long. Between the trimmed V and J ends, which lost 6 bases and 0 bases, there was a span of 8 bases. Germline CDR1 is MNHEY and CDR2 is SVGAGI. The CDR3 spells CASSRQTNTGELFF. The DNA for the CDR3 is TGTGCCAGCAGCAGACAGACGAACACCGGGGAGCTGTTTTTT.